This section outlines one TCR beta chain sequence together with its context. This record comes from a study of T cells in localized non-small cell lung cancer. The table came from immunoSEQ multiplex PCR; TCRdb's copy has only in-frame clones and leaves some out. This repertoire shows under 65,000 clones, roughly 90% found once; its top ten account for 20% to 25%. Between the trimmed V and J ends, which lost 0 bases and 3 bases, there was a span of 9 bases. The CDR3 contains 15 residues. Germline CDR1 and CDR2: MNHNY and SVGAGI (reference sequence). The source is a man between 40 and 70 years old with stage I squamous cell lung carcinoma. The genes are TRBV6-6 and TRBJ1-5; TRBD1 might be the D (5 bases). The sequencing here drew on peripheral blood, taken before any cancer treatment. In DNA form, the CDR3 reads TGTGCCAGCAGTTACTCGGGGACCACCAATCAGCCCCAGCATTTT. As protein: CASSYSGTTNQPQHF.